A selection of T cell receptor beta chains follows, all from one sample in a study of regulatory T cells in long-lasting Graves disease. A single record per CDR3 protein comes from TCRdb applying MiXCR to the multiplex PCR reads. The repertoire holds roughly 420,000 distinct CDR3 sequences, with 15% to 19% as singletons. The specimen was peripheral blood mononuclear cells (PBMCs), collected at new diagnosis, from a patient treated with antithyroid drugs. The receptors derive from a female donor with Graves disease. Both conserved end residues are part of each CDR3. D genes are given only for firm matches. Clone size is stated in some rows and not others, as once, few, many or a class when expanded.

CDR3	DNA	D	V	size	J
CASSLIASGSHEQYF	TGTGCCAGCAGCTTAATAGCTAGCGGGAGTCACGAGCAGTACTTC	TRBD2	TRBV7-9	-	TRBJ2-7
CASSVAPGGLAYEQYF	TGTGCCAGCAGCGTAGCCCCCGGGGGACTAGCCTACGAGCAGTACTTC	TRBD2	TRBV9	many	TRBJ2-7
CATGGTGVNLNTGELFF	TGTGCCACGGGCGGGACAGGGGTTAATCTGAACACCGGGGAGCTGTTTTTT	TRBD1	TRBV12-3/TRBV12-4	-	TRBJ2-2
CAWMKSPNTEAFF	TGTGCCTGGATGAAAAGCCCGAACACTGAAGCTTTCTTT	-	TRBV30	many	TRBJ1-1
CASSLGKDYGYTF	TGTGCCAGCAGCTTAGGGAAGGACTATGGCTACACCTTC	-	TRBV7-3	many	TRBJ1-2
CASSQSGAGEQYF	TGTGCCAGCAGCCAATCCGGGGCTGGCGAGCAGTACTTC	-	TRBV12-3/TRBV12-4	many	TRBJ2-7
CASTLGPGQGRNEQFF	TGTGCCAGCACCTTAGGCCCGGGACAGGGGAGAAATGAGCAGTTCTTC	TRBD1	TRBV7-6	many	TRBJ2-1
CASRKSGRADTQYF	TGTGCCAGCAGAAAGAGCGGGAGAGCAGATACGCAGTATTTT	TRBD2	TRBV12-3/TRBV12-4	many	TRBJ2-3
CASSVEDTQYF	TGTGCCAGCAGTGTAGAGGATACGCAGTATTTT	-	TRBV2	many	TRBJ2-3
CASSSLLQGSYTF	TGTGCCAGCAGCTCTCTCCTTCAGGGGTCCTACACCTTC	-	TRBV7-2	many	TRBJ1-2
CASSQDPPRGGAGTDTQYF	TGTGCCAGCAGCCAAGACCCCCCCCGGGGGGGCGCAGGCACAGATACGCAGTATTTT	TRBD2	TRBV4-2	few	TRBJ2-3
CASSRREVDEKLFF	TGTGCCAGCAGTCGTAGGGAGGTCGATGAAAAACTGTTTTTT	-	TRBV2	many	TRBJ1-4
CSAPRTSGANVLTF	TGCAGTGCTCCGCGCACATCTGGGGCCAACGTCCTGACTTTC	-	TRBV20-1	many	TRBJ2-6
CASSLEVGTWEPNTEAFF	TGTGCCAGCAGCCTAGAAGTCGGGACCTGGGAACCTAACACTGAAGCTTTCTTT	-	TRBV11-1	many	TRBJ1-1
CASSQPDRWTEAFF	TGTGCCAGCAGCCAACCTGACAGATGGACTGAAGCTTTCTTT	-	TRBV3-1	many	TRBJ1-1
CSGKRGGEVGYTF	TGCAGCGGTAAACGAGGGGGGGAAGTCGGCTACACCTTC	-	TRBV29-1	few	TRBJ1-2
CASSPRDYGYTF	TGTGCCAGCAGCCCACGAGACTATGGCTACACCTTC	-	TRBV28	many	TRBJ1-2
CSAPTGLAGVGGTDTQYF	TGCAGCGCCCCGACGGGACTAGCGGGAGTAGGTGGCACAGATACGCAGTATTTT	TRBD2	TRBV29-1	many	TRBJ2-3
CASSFRDSSGNTIYF	TGTGCCAGCAGCTTCAGGGACAGCTCTGGAAACACCATATATTTT	TRBD1	TRBV7-9	-	TRBJ1-3
CASSRDRGQANEKLFF	TGCGCCAGCAGTCGGGACAGGGGGCAAGCTAATGAAAAACTGTTTTTT	TRBD1	TRBV4-1	few	TRBJ1-4
CASSWGQGRIVNTEAFF	TGTGCCAGCAGCTGGGGACAGGGTCGAATCGTAAACACTGAAGCTTTCTTT	TRBD1	TRBV7-3	-	TRBJ1-1
CASSLLVGDQPQHF	TGCGCCAGCAGCCTATTGGTTGGGGATCAGCCCCAGCATTTT	-	TRBV4-1	-	TRBJ1-5
CASSSTVALAGAYEQYF	TGTGCCAGCAGCTCTACTGTGGCTCTAGCGGGGGCCTACGAGCAGTACTTC	TRBD2	TRBV11-1	-	TRBJ2-7
CASSFKRDWGAFF	TGTGCCAGCAGCTTCAAAAGGGATTGGGGAGCTTTCTTT	-	TRBV7-2	many	TRBJ1-1
CASSFINEQYF	TGTGCCAGCAGTTTCATCAACGAGCAGTACTTC	-	TRBV28	many	TRBJ2-7
CASSPSGIGTDTQYF	TGTGCCAGCAGCCCGAGCGGGATCGGTACAGATACGCAGTATTTT	TRBD2	TRBV7-6	many	TRBJ2-3
CASSPGGAGAGKTQYF	TGTGCCAGCAGTCCGGGGGGGGCAGGGGCAGGGAAGACCCAGTACTTC	TRBD2	TRBV12-3/TRBV12-4	many	TRBJ2-5
CASSPGTSGWQETQYF	TGCGCCAGCAGCCCGGGGACTAGCGGGTGGCAAGAGACCCAGTACTTC	TRBD2	TRBV5-1	many	TRBJ2-5